The 21 T cell receptor beta chains below were found in one sample sequenced in a study of fetal regulatory T cell absence and autoimmunity. Some clones are missing from TCRdb's copy, which holds only in-frame ones; the method was immunoSEQ multiplex PCR. The table has some 87,000 clones, 72% seen once. The sequenced sample was pancreas tissue. These receptors were taken from a male donor with IPEX syndrome.

CDR3 loop: CASSLAGRYNEQFF. As DNA, the CDR3 is TGTGCCAGCAGTTTAGCGGGGAGGTACAATGAGCAGTTCTTC. The chain uses TRBV27 and TRBJ2-1, with TRBD2 as a possible D gene (6 bases). Germline lookup yields CDR1 MNHEY and CDR2 SMNVEV (reference sequence). Trimming removed 2 bases from V and 4 bases from J, with 9 bases in between. The CDR3 spans 14 residues.

V and J are TRBV29-1 and TRBJ2-7; 8 bases map to TRBD1. V lost 5 bases, J lost 1 base, and 7 bases stayed unmatched. The CDR3 length is 14 residues. CDR1 SQVTM and CDR2 ANQGSEA come from the germline V gene. CDR3 protein: CSVFPTGESYEQYF. CDR3 nucleotides: TGCAGCGTTTTTCCGACAGGGGAGTCCTACGAGCAGTACTTC.

This chain uses TRBV15 with TRBJ2-1, with D hard to call. The CDR3 is made up of 14 amino acids. Trimming left V 0 bases short and J 4 bases short, with 7 bases between. Germline V lookup: CDR1 LNHNV, CDR2 YYDKDF (reference sequence). CDR3 sequence reads: CATSRDPGYNEQFF. In DNA, the CDR3 is TGTGCCACCAGCAGAGATCCCGGGTACAATGAGCAGTTCTTC.

The rearrangement uses TRBV27 and TRBJ1-6, with TRBD1 matching over 9 bases. Germline lookup yields CDR1 MNHEY and CDR2 SMNVEV (reference sequence). Trimming at V came to 6 bases and at J to 3 bases, leaving 0 bases not matched to a gene. The CDR3 has 14 residues. CDR3 protein: CASRTGGYNSPLHF. In DNA, the CDR3 is TGTGCCAGCAGGACAGGGGGCTATAATTCACCCCTCCACTTT.

V and J are TRBV10-3 and TRBJ1-1; a possible D gene is TRBD1 (6 bases). Germline CDR1 is ENHRY and CDR2 is SYGVKD. This CDR3 spans 12 amino acids. V was clipped by 6 bases and J by 7 bases, with 12 bases between them. Written as DNA, the CDR3 is TGTGCCATCAGAAAGGACAGCCTTGAAGCTTTCTTT. Its protein product is CAIRKDSLEAFF.

The V and J genes are TRBV12-5 and TRBJ2-7, with D possibly called TRBD1 or TRBD2 (6 bases each). The CDR3 has 14 residues. Trimming stripped 6 bases from V and 6 bases from J, with 18 bases between. CDR1 and CDR2 (germline): LGHNT, FRNRAP. CDR3 DNA sequence: TGTGCTAGTGGGCGGGACATGGAGGGTCCCGAGCAGTACTTC. Residues: CASGRDMEGPEQYF.

The chain carries TRBV19 and TRBJ1-2; 11 bases are a match to TRBD1. Trimming took 4 bases from V and 4 from J; bases not matched to a gene: 5. This CDR3 is built from 15 residues. Germline lookup yields CDR1 LNHDA and CDR2 SQIVND (reference sequence). CDR3 coding DNA: TGTGCCAGTAGTAGGGACAGGGGGACGGGCTATGGCTACACCTTC. Translated: CASSRDRGTGYGYTF.

This clone was observed a single time. The rearrangement uses TRBV6-6 and TRBJ2-1; TRBD2 agrees at 9 bases. V was pared by 5 bases and J by 4 bases, with 9 bases of the junction left unmatched. Germline CDR1 MNHNY, CDR2 SVGAGI (reference sequence). The CDR3 covers 16 residues. In DNA, the CDR3 is TGTGCCAGCAGTGCCGCGGTAGCGGGGGCTTACAATGAGCAGTTCTTC. Encoded protein: CASSAAVAGAYNEQFF.

The J gene is TRBJ2-3, the V gene TRBV7-2; D not resolved. The germline CDR1 and CDR2 sequences are SGHTA and FQGNSA. Deletions cut 1 base from V and 0 bases from J, with 11 bases between. CDR3 length: 16 amino acids. The CDR3 protein is CASSLGWAGSTDTQYF. In DNA form, the CDR3 reads TGTGCCAGCAGCTTAGGTTGGGCTGGTAGCACAGATACGCAGTATTTT.

J is TRBJ2-5 and V is TRBV7-8; the match to TRBD2 covers 14 bases. This CDR3 is 16 amino acids long. Germline lookup yields CDR1 SGHVS and CDR2 FQNEAQ. The V segment lost 4 bases and the J segment 3 bases; nucleotides outside the gene matches: 4. CDR3 bases: TGTGCCAGCAGCTATGGACTAGCGGGAGGAAAAGAGACCCAGTACTTC. Translated, it gives CASSYGLAGGKETQYF.

This chain joins TRBV6-1 and TRBJ1-2; D unclear. Trimming took off 3 bases at V and 2 bases at J, with 4 bases between the two ends. The CDR3 is made up of 12 amino acids. Germline V lookup: CDR1 MNHNS, CDR2 SASEGT. Here the CDR3 reads CASSDRNYGYTF. The DNA of the CDR3 is TGTGCCAGCAGTGACAGGAACTATGGCTACACCTTC.

This clone was seen a few times. V usage is TRBV19 and J usage is TRBJ1-1; TRBD1 is a possible D gene (5 bases). The CDR3 is 14 residues long. V lost 5 bases, J lost 0 bases, and 10 bases lay in between. Germline-derived CDR1 and CDR2 are LNHDA and SQIVND (reference sequence). The CDR3 loop is CASSSRGVNTEAFF. The CDR3, as DNA: TGTGCCAGTAGTTCGCGGGGGGTGAACACTGAAGCTTTCTTT.

The chain has TRBV5-8 and TRBJ2-1, with D unclear. The germline gives CDR1 SGHTS, CDR2 YDEGEE. This CDR3 region has 14 residues. V was trimmed by 0 bases and J by 1 base, leaving 5 bases between them. In DNA, the CDR3 is TGTGCCAGCAGCTTGGGTGCTTCCTACAATGAGCAGTTCTTC. The encoded protein is CASSLGASYNEQFF.

V is TRBV11-3 and J is TRBJ2-3, with 9 bases matching TRBD1. V was clipped by 0 bases and J by 4 bases; unmatched bases: 14. CDR1 is SGHNT, CDR2 YENEEA, per germline. This CDR3 has 19 amino acids. CDR3 in DNA: TGTGCCAGCAGCTTAGATTACGGGACAGGGAGTGGGTTAGCAGATACGCAGTATTTT. Protein product: CASSLDYGTGSGLADTQYF. Variable domain in full (rest from reference TRBV11-3 and TRBJ2-3): EAGVVQSPRYKIIEKKQPVAFWCNPISGHNTLYWYLQNLGQGPELLIRYENEEAVDDSQLPKDRFSAERLKGVDSTLKIQPAELGDSAVYLCASSLDYGTGSGLADTQYFGPGTRLTVL.

This clone was observed a few times. The DNA for the CDR3 is TGTGCCAGCAGCTTACTAGCGGGGGGCACAGATACGCAGTATTTT. It codes for CASSLLAGGTDTQYF. The rearrangement joins TRBV11-2 to TRBJ2-3; TRBD2 matches at 10 bases. V shed 2 bases and J 1 base; nucleotides not matched to a gene: 0. This CDR3 spans 15 amino acids. Per the germline V gene, CDR1 is SGHAT and CDR2 is FQNNGV.

Written as DNA, the CDR3 is TGTGCCAGCAGCTTGGGGGGACAGGGGACTAACGAGCAGTACTTC. This codes for CASSLGGQGTNEQYF. The rearrangement joins TRBV5-5 to TRBJ2-7, with 10 bases identical to TRBD1. The CDR3 extends over 15 amino acids. Germline V gene sequence: CDR1 SGHKS, CDR2 YYEKEE (reference sequence). Unmatched junction bases numbered 5, after V lost 0 bases and J lost 5 bases.

The CDR3 nucleotides read TGCGCCAGCAGCTTCCGACAAGCGGAGGCTAACTATGGCTACACCTTC. The encoded protein is CASSFRQAEANYGYTF. The chain uses TRBV5-1 and TRBJ1-2, with D unclear. The germline V gene encodes CDR1 SGHRS and CDR2 YFSETQ. The CDR3 spans 16 residues. Trimming left V 2 bases short and J 0 bases short, with 14 bases between.

This clone was counted between two and nine times. V and J are TRBV4-2 and TRBJ2-5, with D unclear. CDR3 size: 15 residues. Germline V gives CDR1 LGHNA, CDR2 YNFKEQ. V was pared by 3 bases and J by 0 bases, with 11 bases between. The chain's CDR3 is CASSHPGRNQETQYF. The CDR3 DNA reads as TGTGCCAGCAGCCATCCCGGACGGAACCAAGAGACCCAGTACTTC.

This rearrangement joins TRBV11-2 to TRBJ1-5, with a possible D match to TRBD1 (5 bases). Germline CDR1 is SGHAT and CDR2 is FQNNGV. This CDR3 spans 15 amino acids. Trimming cost V 5 bases and J 0 bases, with 11 bases left between them. The chain's CDR3 is CASSLGTASNQPQHF. The CDR3 region has the DNA TGTGCCAGCAGCCTTGGGACTGCTAGCAATCAGCCCCAGCATTTT.

The chain uses TRBV7-2 and TRBJ2-3, with D maybe TRBD2 (7 bases). Germline CDR1 and CDR2: SGHTA and FQGNSA. Between the trimmed V and J ends, which lost 1 base and 0 bases, there was a span of 8 bases. The CDR3 extends over 15 amino acids. This chain's CDR3 is CASSLEGGSTDTQYF. Here the CDR3 DNA reads TGTGCCAGCAGCTTAGAGGGGGGGAGCACAGATACGCAGTATTTT. Looking up the rest from reference TRBV7-2 and TRBJ2-3 gives the full variable domain: GAGVSQSPSNKVTEKGKDVELRCDPISGHTALYWYRQSLGQGLEFLIYFQGNSAPDKSGLPSDRFSAERTGGSVSTLTIQRTQQEDSAVYLCASSLEGGSTDTQYFGPGTRLTVL.

The V and J genes are TRBV5-1 and TRBJ2-7; TRBD1 matches at 7 bases. Germline V lookup: CDR1 SGHRS, CDR2 YFSETQ. Trimming took 5 bases from V and 2 from J; bases not matched to a gene: 7. The CDR3 is made up of 14 amino acids. The CDR3: CASRPPGQPYEQYF. The CDR3 region has the DNA TGCGCCAGCAGACCGCCGGGACAGCCCTACGAGCAGTACTTC.